This T cell receptor beta chain came from a study of early T cells in non-severe SARS-CoV-2 infection. The TCR library protocol attached unique molecular identifiers to the individual cDNA molecules. MiXCR was run by TCRdb on the 5' RACE reads, yielding one entry per CDR3 protein. The sample shows about 38,000 distinct CDR3 sequences, about 5% of them seen only once. This CDR3 is 11 amino acids long. Trimming took 9 bases from V and 3 from J, leaving 8 bases between them. There are many counts of this clonotype. This chain uses TRBV12-3 or TRBV12-4 with TRBJ1-2, with no clear D. The TCR sequence derives from an adult who was a healthcare worker with PCR-confirmed SARS-CoV-2 infection or an uninfected control (not recorded which). The specimen was whole blood. CDR3 loop: CASTTDYGYTF. As DNA, the CDR3 is TGTGCCAGTACCACCGACTATGGCTACACCTTC.